This record covers a single T cell receptor beta chain. This sample was included in a study of T cell responses to AZD1222 COVID-19 vaccine. V was pared by 4 bases and J by 5 bases, with 9 bases of the junction left unmatched. This CDR3 contains 14 residues. CDR1 is SQVTM and CDR2 is ANQGSEA in the germline V gene. Pooled in the analysis were second doses at about 4 or about 12 weeks. The method was immunoSEQ multiplex PCR; TCRdb's version includes in-frame clones alone and lacks a portion of them. This table has around 99,000 clones, approximately 90% appearing once. The sequencing used peripheral blood, collected 28 days after the second AZD1222 dose. This rearrangement joins TRBV29-1 to TRBJ2-5; 8 nucleotides line up with TRBD1. The receptor was derived from an adult who received the AZD1222 COVID-19 vaccine. The CDR3 coding sequence is TGCAGCGTTGCCGCGACAGGGGCTAGGGAGACCCAGTACTTC. This sequence encodes CSVAATGARETQYF.